Here is one TCR beta chain with its context. The data were taken from a study of identical twins. The germline V gene encodes CDR1 MNHEY and CDR2 SMNVEV (reference sequence). Trimming cost V 2 bases and J 9 bases, with 20 bases left between them. The CDR3 sequence is 17 residues long. Each CDR3 protein is one row after TCRdb ran MiXCR on the 5' RACE reads. Among approximately 1.8 million distinct CDR3 sequences listed, about 32% were seen once. The sample consisted of cord blood. The rearrangement uses TRBV27 and TRBJ1-6; possible D gene TRBD1, 6 bases. The receptor was derived from a newborn girl in good health. CDR3 sequence (DNA): TGTGCCAGCAGTTTACGTCCCGGACAGCCAACCATTTCACCCCTCCACTTT. As protein: CASSLRPGQPTISPLHF.